The clone carrying this T cell receptor (beta chain) was detected only a few times. Antigen unknown. TCR beta cDNA libraries included unique molecular identifiers. Each batch of roughly 0.95 to 10 million T cells produced 500,000 to 550,000 cDNA molecules. TCRdb recomputed calls from the PCR reads with MiXCR, one row per CDR3 protein. The sample carries 400,000 to 500,000 distinct CDR3 sequences, less than 40% recorded once. With 0 bases removed from V and 0 bases from J, the gap between germline ends came to 12 bases. In germline, CDR1 is SEHNR, CDR2 FQNEAQ (reference sequence). The CDR3 loop spans 17 amino acids. The sample originates from a study of post-analysis software for immune sequencing data. About the study: Relapsing-remitting, secondary progressive and progressive-relapsing forms made up the multiple sclerosis disease courses. Study conclusions and caveats: Normalized Chao1 diversity was significantly reduced in patients versus controls. Pronounced co-clustering by F measure was evident among identically batched samples. Comparison of patients with controls showed five TRBV segments more frequent in patients, TRBV5-6, TRBV5-1 and TRBV20-1 among them.

The chain links TRBV7-9 to TRBJ2-1; perhaps D is TRBD1 or TRBD2 (5 bases each). The receptor was derived from a girl aged 2-10 years with multiple sclerosis. Sequenced sample: blood. The CDR3 protein is CASSLAGLALSYNEQFF. DNA for the CDR3: TGTGCCAGCAGCTTAGCGGGGCTAGCTCTCTCCTACAATGAGCAGTTCTTC.